The sequence of this T cell receptor (beta chain) was determined in a study of blood T cell repertoires in COVID-19. The CDR3 is 16 amino acids. Trimming removed 2 bases from V and 3 bases from J; junction bases left unmatched: 4. Germline CDR1 SGHAT, CDR2 FQNNGV. Data came from immunoSEQ multiplex PCR; TCRdb stores just in-frame clones and leaves some out. The table includes some 120,000 clones, about 87% detected once. The source of this sequence is a woman aged 55-69 years with acute or convalescent COVID-19. Sequencing was carried out using peripheral blood. The chain is built from TRBV11-2 and TRBJ2-1, with 10 bases fitting TRBD2. This chain's CDR3 is CASSLPSSGSYNEQFF. The DNA of the CDR3 is TGTGCCAGCAGCTTACCGTCTAGCGGGAGCTACAATGAGCAGTTCTTC.